This T cell receptor (beta chain) was sequenced for a study of PD-L1 blockade in urothelial cancer. Turning to the study itself: Blood underwent analysis 3 weeks (second dose) and 6 weeks after treatment began.

The time point was: pretreatment peripheral blood. Germline assignment: CDR1 SGHRS and CDR2 YFSETQ. This CDR3 has 15 residues. V lost 0 bases and J lost 5, with 15 bases in between. Sequenced by immunoSEQ multiplex PCR; TCRdb stores in-frame clones only, minus some. This table holds over 75,000 clones, around 90% found once. V usage is TRBV5-1 and J usage is TRBJ2-7, with D maybe TRBD2 (6 bases). The sequencing used PBMCs, collected around atezolizumab (anti-PD-L1) treatment. This TCR was recovered from a woman of 80 years or more with urothelial cancer. CDR3: CASSLVAGSPHEQYF. The CDR3 DNA reads TGCGCCAGCAGCTTGGTGGCGGGATCCCCCCACGAGCAGTACTTC.